This T cell receptor (beta chain) was obtained from a study of shared clonotypes between healthy human individuals. Study information: Three plates were used per donor for CD4 naive, three for CD4 memory, two for CD8 naive and one for CD8 memory.

There are 14 residues in the CDR3. The ends were cut back, 1 base at V and 3 bases at J, with 9 bases in the middle. Germline assignment: CDR1 SGHTA and CDR2 FQGNSA. Some clones are missing from TCRdb's copy, which holds only in-frame ones; the method was immunoSEQ multiplex PCR. The sample has 550,000 to 850,000 clones, around two thirds seen once. The TCR comes from a woman in her twenties or thirties in good health. The chain links TRBV7-2 to TRBJ1-1; D is possibly TRBD1 (5 bases). Sequencing used memory CD4+ T cells sorted from blood. Noted subset: CD45RA-negative fraction. The CDR3 region is CASSLVWGYTEAFF. The CDR3 DNA follows: TGTGCCAGCAGCTTAGTTTGGGGGTACACTGAAGCTTTCTTT.